The present entry profiles one T cell receptor beta chain with its context. TCRdb keeps only in-frame clones here, not all; method: immunoSEQ multiplex PCR. The table has 250,000 to 350,000 clones, 90% seen once. This sample is part of a study of blood T cell repertoires in COVID-19. Germline assignment: CDR1 MGHRA and CDR2 YSYEKL. CDR3 length: 16 residues. V dropped 0 bases and J dropped 0; count of bases not matched to a gene: 5. The sequence was collected from a woman in her twenties or thirties with COVID-19, enrolled during active disease. The chain couples TRBV4-1 to TRBJ2-7; 7 nucleotides agree with TRBD2. Input material: peripheral blood. Here the CDR3 reads CASSQDPGGSSYEQYF. CDR3 nucleotides: TGCGCCAGCAGCCAAGATCCGGGGGGAAGCTCCTACGAGCAGTACTTC.